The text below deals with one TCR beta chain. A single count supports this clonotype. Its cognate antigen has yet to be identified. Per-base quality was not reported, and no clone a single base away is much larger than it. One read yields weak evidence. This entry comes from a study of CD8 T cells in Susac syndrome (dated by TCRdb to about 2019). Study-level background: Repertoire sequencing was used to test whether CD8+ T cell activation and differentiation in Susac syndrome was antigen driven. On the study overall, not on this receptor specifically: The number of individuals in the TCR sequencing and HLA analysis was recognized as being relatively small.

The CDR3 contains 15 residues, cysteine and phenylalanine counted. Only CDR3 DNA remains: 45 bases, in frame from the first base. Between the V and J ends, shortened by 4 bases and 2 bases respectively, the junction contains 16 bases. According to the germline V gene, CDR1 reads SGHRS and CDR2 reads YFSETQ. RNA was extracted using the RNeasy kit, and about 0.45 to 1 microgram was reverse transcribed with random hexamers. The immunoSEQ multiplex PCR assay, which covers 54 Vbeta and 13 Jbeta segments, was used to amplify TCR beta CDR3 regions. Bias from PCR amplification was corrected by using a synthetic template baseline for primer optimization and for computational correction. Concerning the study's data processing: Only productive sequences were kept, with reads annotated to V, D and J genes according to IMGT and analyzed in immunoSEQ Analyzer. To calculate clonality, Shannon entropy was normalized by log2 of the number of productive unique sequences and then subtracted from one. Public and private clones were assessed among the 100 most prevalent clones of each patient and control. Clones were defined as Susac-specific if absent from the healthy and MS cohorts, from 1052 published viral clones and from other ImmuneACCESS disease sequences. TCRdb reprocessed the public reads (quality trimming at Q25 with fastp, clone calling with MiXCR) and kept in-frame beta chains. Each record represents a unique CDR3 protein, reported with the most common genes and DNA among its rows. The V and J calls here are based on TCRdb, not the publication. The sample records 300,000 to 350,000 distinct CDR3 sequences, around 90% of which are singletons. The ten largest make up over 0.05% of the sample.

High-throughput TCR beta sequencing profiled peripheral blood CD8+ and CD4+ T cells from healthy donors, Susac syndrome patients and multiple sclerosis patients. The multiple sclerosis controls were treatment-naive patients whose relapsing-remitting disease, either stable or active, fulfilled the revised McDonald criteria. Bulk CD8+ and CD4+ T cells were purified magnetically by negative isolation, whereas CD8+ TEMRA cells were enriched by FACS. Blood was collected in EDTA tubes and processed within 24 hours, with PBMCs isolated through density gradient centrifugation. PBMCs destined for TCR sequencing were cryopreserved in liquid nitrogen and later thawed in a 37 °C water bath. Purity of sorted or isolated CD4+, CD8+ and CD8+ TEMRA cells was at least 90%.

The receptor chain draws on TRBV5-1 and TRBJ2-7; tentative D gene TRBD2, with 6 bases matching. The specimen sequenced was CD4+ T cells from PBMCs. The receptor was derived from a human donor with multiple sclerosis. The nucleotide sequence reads TGCGCCAGCAGCGCGGCCCGCGGGGCCACCTACGAGCAGTACTTC. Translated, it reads CASSAARGATYEQYF.